Listed below are T cell receptor beta chains from one sample, sequenced in a study of cytomegalovirus exposure and HLA in healthy donors. Here immunoSEQ multiplex PCR was the method, and the copy in TCRdb shows in-frame clones only, minus some. Of about 240,000 clones listed, roughly 78% are singletons. What was sequenced was PBMCs. Receptors were obtained from a boy younger than 18 in good health and CMV-seronegative. Each CDR3 is given with its conserved first and last residue. Fields, in order: D gene, J gene, V gene, clone size, CDR3 protein, CDR3 DNA. D genes are given only for firm matches. Clone size is not always given. Where it is, it says once, few, many or a class for expanded clones.

d_gene: -; j_gene: TRBJ1-2; v_gene: TRBV7-8; abundance: -; CDR3aa: CASSAAGAPVGGYTF; CDR3nt: TGTGCCAGCAGCGCGGCGGGGGCACCCGTAGGAGGCTACACCTTC
d_gene: TRBD2; j_gene: TRBJ2-7; v_gene: TRBV7-9; abundance: -; CDR3aa: CASSLFWSGRAYEQYF; CDR3nt: TGTGCCAGCAGCTTATTCTGGTCCGGGAGGGCCTACGAGCAGTACTTC
d_gene: TRBD1; j_gene: TRBJ2-7; v_gene: TRBV5-4; abundance: -; CDR3aa: CAIWDREHYEQYF; CDR3nt: TGTGCGATCTGGGACAGGGAGCATTACGAGCAGTACTTC
d_gene: -; j_gene: TRBJ2-7; v_gene: TRBV2; abundance: -; CDR3aa: CASRDRTAIYEQYF; CDR3nt: TGTGCCAGCAGGGATCGGACAGCAATTTACGAGCAGTACTTC
d_gene: -; j_gene: TRBJ1-1; v_gene: TRBV6-1; abundance: -; CDR3aa: CASSTSIAMNTEAFF; CDR3nt: -
d_gene: TRBD1; j_gene: TRBJ1-5; v_gene: TRBV4-2; abundance: -; CDR3aa: CASSQAGTGGQPQHF; CDR3nt: TGTGCCAGCAGCCAAGCTGGGACAGGGGGTCAGCCCCAGCATTTT
d_gene: -; j_gene: TRBJ1-2; v_gene: TRBV5-6; abundance: -; CDR3aa: CASINLPGGGYTF; CDR3nt: TGTGCCAGCATCAATCTTCCCGGGGGGGGCTACACCTTC
d_gene: -; j_gene: TRBJ2-4; v_gene: TRBV11-2; abundance: -; CDR3aa: CASSGGVIESKNIQYF; CDR3nt: TGTGCCAGCAGCGGAGGGGTAATTGAGTCCAAAAACATTCAGTACTTC
d_gene: -; j_gene: TRBJ1-5; v_gene: TRBV7-7; abundance: once; CDR3aa: CASSLGGGRDQPQHF; CDR3nt: TGTGCTAGCAGCTTAGGGGGGGGCAGAGATCAGCCCCAGCATTTT
d_gene: TRBD1; j_gene: TRBJ2-1; v_gene: TRBV11-2; abundance: once; CDR3aa: CASSSTRTGESYNEQFF; CDR3nt: TGTGCCAGCAGCTCGACCCGGACAGGGGAGAGTTACAATGAGCAGTTCTTC
d_gene: TRBD1; j_gene: TRBJ1-2; v_gene: TRBV6-6; abundance: -; CDR3aa: CASRYITDRAYGYTF; CDR3nt: TGTGCCAGCAGATACATCACGGACAGGGCTTATGGCTACACCTTC
d_gene: TRBD1; j_gene: TRBJ2-5; v_gene: TRBV5-8; abundance: -; CDR3aa: CASSSGQGQETQYF; CDR3nt: TGTGCCAGCAGCTCCGGACAGGGCCAAGAGACCCAGTACTTC
d_gene: TRBD1; j_gene: TRBJ1-2; v_gene: TRBV5-1; abundance: -; CDR3aa: CASARGWYGYTF; CDR3nt: TGCGCCAGTGCCAGGGGGTGGTATGGCTACACCTTC
d_gene: -; j_gene: TRBJ2-6; v_gene: TRBV30; abundance: -; CDR3aa: CAWSVFFGGAANVLTF; CDR3nt: TGTGCCTGGAGTGTATTTTTTGGGGGGGCGGCGAACGTCCTGACTTTC
d_gene: -; j_gene: TRBJ2-7; v_gene: TRBV7-2; abundance: -; CDR3aa: CASSLAGLPLREQYF; CDR3nt: TGTGCCAGCAGCTTGGCAGGCTTACCGCTCAGAGAGCAGTACTTC
d_gene: -; j_gene: TRBJ1-1; v_gene: TRBV10-3; abundance: -; CDR3aa: CAISESGGNTEAFF; CDR3nt: TGTGCCATCAGTGAGTCGGGGGGGAACACTGAAGCTTTCTTT
d_gene: TRBD2; j_gene: TRBJ2-3; v_gene: TRBV4-1; abundance: -; CDR3aa: CASSLLGGARADTQYF; CDR3nt: TGCGCCAGCAGCCTTCTCGGGGGGGCCCGAGCCGATACGCAGTATTTT
d_gene: TRBD2; j_gene: TRBJ2-7; v_gene: TRBV9; abundance: -; CDR3aa: CASSPGGGGEQYF; CDR3nt: TGTGCCAGCAGCCCGGGGGGGGGAGGAGAGCAGTACTTC
d_gene: TRBD1; j_gene: TRBJ1-1; v_gene: TRBV29-1; abundance: few; CDR3aa: CSATGYNTEAFF; CDR3nt: TGCAGCGCGACAGGGTATAACACTGAAGCTTTCTTT
d_gene: -; j_gene: TRBJ2-1; v_gene: TRBV6-1; abundance: -; CDR3aa: CASSEEGAAVGEQFF; CDR3nt: TGTGCCAGCAGTGAAGAAGGGGCAGCAGTGGGTGAGCAGTTCTTC
d_gene: TRBD1; j_gene: TRBJ1-2; v_gene: TRBV30; abundance: -; CDR3aa: CAWTTWAGGDYGYTF; CDR3nt: TGTGCCTGGACGACTTGGGCAGGGGGCGACTATGGCTACACCTTC
d_gene: -; j_gene: TRBJ2-1; v_gene: TRBV6-1; abundance: -; CDR3aa: CASSNGGYNEQFF; CDR3nt: TGTGCCAGCAGCAACGGGGGTTACAATGAGCAGTTCTTC
d_gene: TRBD1; j_gene: TRBJ1-1; v_gene: TRBV2; abundance: -; CDR3aa: CASTTGTGDTEAFF; CDR3nt: TGTGCCAGCACCACCGGGACAGGCGACACTGAAGCTTTCTTT
d_gene: -; j_gene: TRBJ2-7; v_gene: TRBV21-1; abundance: -; CDR3aa: CASSKASTYEQYF; CDR3nt: TGTGCCAGCAGCAAAGCGTCCACCTACGAGCAGTACTTC
d_gene: -; j_gene: TRBJ1-2; v_gene: TRBV29-1; abundance: -; CDR3aa: CSVAPLNNRADGYTF; CDR3nt: TGCAGCGTCGCCCCCCTAAATAATAGAGCTGATGGCTACACCTTC
d_gene: -; j_gene: TRBJ2-3; v_gene: TRBV21-1; abundance: once; CDR3aa: CASSNPGDTQYF; CDR3nt: TGTGCCAGCAGCAACCCCGGAGATACGCAGTATTTT
d_gene: -; j_gene: TRBJ2-1; v_gene: TRBV5-6; abundance: -; CDR3aa: CASSLERYEQFF; CDR3nt: TGTGCCAGCAGCTTGGAGAGGTATGAGCAGTTCTTC
d_gene: -; j_gene: TRBJ2-2; v_gene: TRBV25-1; abundance: few; CDR3aa: CASSDRTSSTGELFF; CDR3nt: TGTGCCAGCAGTGACCGTACTAGTTCAACCGGGGAGCTGTTTTTT
d_gene: -; j_gene: TRBJ2-3; v_gene: TRBV30; abundance: -; CDR3aa: CAWSLSLTYTDTQYF; CDR3nt: TGTGCCTGGAGTTTAAGTCTGACATACACAGATACGCAGTATTTT
d_gene: -; j_gene: TRBJ1-3; v_gene: TRBV10-3; abundance: -; CDR3aa: CAISWGESGNTIYF; CDR3nt: TGTGCCATCAGTTGGGGGGAGTCAGGAAACACCATATATTTT
d_gene: TRBD1; j_gene: TRBJ2-7; v_gene: TRBV29-1; abundance: -; CDR3aa: CSVEDHRGSSYEQYF; CDR3nt: TGCAGCGTTGAAGATCACAGGGGAAGCTCCTACGAGCAGTACTTC
d_gene: TRBD1; j_gene: TRBJ2-3; v_gene: TRBV5-4; abundance: -; CDR3aa: CASSLGTGRTDTQYF; CDR3nt: TGTGCCAGCAGCCTGGGGACAGGGAGAACAGATACGCAGTATTTT
d_gene: TRBD1; j_gene: TRBJ1-1; v_gene: TRBV7-9; abundance: -; CDR3aa: CALGGTGVTEAFF; CDR3nt: TGTGCCCTAGGCGGGACAGGGGTCACTGAAGCTTTCTTT
d_gene: TRBD2; j_gene: TRBJ2-1; v_gene: TRBV7-2; abundance: -; CDR3aa: CASSPQTSSNEQFF; CDR3nt: TGTGCCAGCAGCCCCCAGACTAGCAGTAATGAGCAGTTCTTC
d_gene: TRBD2; j_gene: TRBJ2-1; v_gene: TRBV11-3; abundance: -; CDR3aa: CASSSHEVGRFRIEQFF; CDR3nt: TGTGCCAGCAGCTCCCATGAGGTCGGGAGGTTCCGTATTGAGCAGTTCTTC
d_gene: -; j_gene: TRBJ2-5; v_gene: TRBV7-2; abundance: -; CDR3aa: CASSPDRQETQYF; CDR3nt: TGTGCCAGCAGCCCCGACAGACAAGAGACCCAGTACTTC
d_gene: -; j_gene: TRBJ1-5; v_gene: TRBV6-1; abundance: -; CDR3aa: CASSVDSLGGNQPQHF; CDR3nt: TGTGCCAGCAGTGTGGACAGCCTAGGCGGCAATCAGCCCCAGCATTTT
d_gene: -; j_gene: TRBJ2-7; v_gene: TRBV5-6; abundance: -; CDR3aa: CASSRWAGSAYEQYF; CDR3nt: TGTGCCAGCAGCCGGTGGGCAGGGTCGGCCTACGAGCAGTACTTC
d_gene: TRBD2; j_gene: TRBJ2-1; v_gene: TRBV10-1; abundance: -; CDR3aa: CASSDVPQLAGAYNEQFF; CDR3nt: TGCGCCAGCAGTGATGTCCCCCAACTAGCGGGGGCCTACAATGAGCAGTTCTTC
d_gene: TRBD1; j_gene: TRBJ1-1; v_gene: TRBV5-1; abundance: few; CDR3aa: CASARGQGMNTEAFF; CDR3nt: TGCGCCAGCGCCAGGGGACAGGGAATGAACACTGAAGCTTTCTTT
d_gene: -; j_gene: TRBJ2-2; v_gene: TRBV12-5; abundance: -; CDR3aa: CASGLPPPKSGELFF; CDR3nt: TGTGCTAGTGGTTTGCCACCACCTAAGTCCGGGGAGCTGTTTTTT